Presented here are 27 T cell receptor beta chains from one specimen sequenced in a study of PD-L1 blockade in urothelial cancer. Some clones are missing from TCRdb's copy, which holds only in-frame ones; the method was immunoSEQ multiplex PCR. This sample yields more than 45,000 clones, of which 80% to 85% are seen a single time; approximately 2% belongs to the top ten. The time point: pretreatment peripheral blood. Sequencing used PBMCs, obtained around atezolizumab (anti-PD-L1) treatment. Every receptor here comes from a man aged 50 to 59 with urothelial cancer.

The chain uses TRBV6-5 and TRBJ1-1; 7 positions agree with TRBD1. The CDR3 totals 15 residues. The V gene end was trimmed by 2 bases and the J gene end by 6 bases; junction bases not matched to a gene: 9. Per germline, CDR1 MNHEY and CDR2 SVGAGI. The CDR3 loop reads CASSYGAGGMPEAFF. The CDR3 DNA sequence: TGTGCCAGCAGTTACGGGGCAGGGGGGATGCCTGAAGCTTTCTTT.

The chain has TRBV6-1 and TRBJ2-2, with 10 nucleotides matching TRBD2. Germline V lookup: CDR1 MNHNS, CDR2 SASEGT. V dropped 4 bases and J dropped 2; count of bases not matched to a gene: 4. The CDR3 is made up of 16 amino acids. The CDR3 sequence is CASSGGLARNTGELFF. CDR3 in DNA: TGTGCCAGCAGTGGGGGACTAGCGAGAAACACCGGGGAGCTGTTTTTT.

The genes are TRBV28 and TRBJ2-1; TRBD2 might be the D (6 bases). Germline-derived CDR1 and CDR2 are MDHEN and SYDVKM. This CDR3 contains 15 residues. V lost 7 bases and J lost 1, with 14 bases in between. The DNA for the CDR3 is TGTGCCAGCACGGCGGGGCTCGGTTCCTACAATGAGCAGTTCTTC. Amino acid sequence: CASTAGLGSYNEQFF.

This sequence joins TRBV15 and TRBJ2-1, with 7 bases matching TRBD1. Per the germline V gene, CDR1 is LNHNV and CDR2 is YYDKDF (reference sequence). This CDR3 comprises 14 residues. The ends lost 5 bases at V and 3 bases at J; junction bases unmatched: 4. The CDR3 DNA is TGTGCCACCAGCGGGGGACAGTTCTACAATGAGCAGTTCTTC. It codes for CATSGGQFYNEQFF.

This sequence joins TRBV5-1 and TRBJ2-1; TRBD2 matches 8 bases. The germline V gene encodes CDR1 SGHRS and CDR2 YFSETQ. V dropped 2 bases and J dropped 7; count of bases not matched to a gene: 8. This CDR3 region has 15 residues. The CDR3 bases are TGCGCCAGCAGCTTTAACGGGGGGGATAGGAATGAGCAGTTCTTC. Residues: CASSFNGGDRNEQFF.

This clone was seen just once. The chain combines TRBV5-1 with TRBJ2-2; D unresolved. The ends were cut back, 1 base at V and 1 base at J, with 5 bases in the middle. The CDR3 has 14 residues. Germline CDR1 reads SGHRS; CDR2 reads YFSETQ. The CDR3 here is CASSLFRNTGELFF. The DNA of the CDR3 is TGCGCCAGCAGCTTGTTCAGGAACACCGGGGAGCTGTTTTTT. Combining the CDR3 with reference TRBV5-1 and TRBJ2-2 gives the whole variable domain KAGVTQTPRYLIKTRGQQVTLSCSPISGHRSVSWYQQTPGQGLQFLFEYFSETQRNKGNFPGRFSGRQFSNSRSEMNVSTLELGDSALYLCASSLFRNTGELFFGEGSRLTVL.

In its sample, this clone was seen a few times. The chain combines TRBV4-1 with TRBJ1-2; the D is unclear. Germline V gene sequence: CDR1 MGHRA, CDR2 YSYEKL. CDR3 length: 17 residues. The ends were cut back, 0 bases at V and 7 bases at J, with 21 bases in the middle. CDR3 nucleotide sequence: TGCGCCAGCAGCCAAGATTGGCCAGATCCATACCTCCCTGGCTACACCTTC. Protein: CASSQDWPDPYLPGYTF.

CDR3 in amino acids: CASSQGSLGENTEAFF. Here the CDR3 DNA reads TGCGCCAGCAGCCAAGGTTCCTTAGGGGAGAACACTGAAGCTTTCTTT. The V and J genes are TRBV4-1 and TRBJ1-1; a weak D match, TRBD1 (5 bases). Germline CDR1 MGHRA, CDR2 YSYEKL. The V gene lost 1 base and the J gene lost 1 base, with 13 bases spanning the gap. CDR3 length: 16 amino acids.

The rearrangement links TRBV18 to TRBJ2-1; no clear D. Trimming pared 4 bases from V and 5 bases from J, leaving 9 bases between. This CDR3 contains 13 residues. Germline CDR1 reads KGHSH; CDR2 reads LQKENI. The CDR3, as DNA: TGTGCCAGCTCACTCGGGTGGGACAATGAGCAGTTCTTC. Translation: CASSLGWDNEQFF.

The chain employs TRBV7-9 and TRBJ2-7, with 7 bases identical to TRBD1. J was trimmed by 7 bases and V by 1 base; bases with no gene match: 7. The CDR3 is 14 residues long. Germline CDR1 SEHNR, CDR2 FQNEAQ (reference sequence). The chain's CDR3 is CASSLDGTGVEQYV. CDR3 bases: TGTGCCAGCAGCTTAGACGGTACAGGGGTAGAGCAGTACGTC.

V and J are TRBV15 and TRBJ1-2, with a weak D call TRBD1 (5 bases). The CDR3 has 13 residues. Germline values: CDR1 LNHNV, CDR2 YYDKDF (reference sequence). V was clipped by 1 base and J by 7 bases, with 10 bases between them. CDR3 sequence reads: CATSRGGGFGYTF. CDR3 DNA: TGTGCCACCAGCAGAGGGGGGGGGTTTGGCTACACCTTC. The full variable domain, rest sourced from reference TRBV15 and TRBJ1-2, is DAMVIQNPRYQVTQFGKPVTLSCSQTLNHNVMYWYQQKSSQAPKLLFHYYDKDFNNEADTPDNFQSRRPNTSFCFLDIRSPGLGDTAMYLCATSRGGGFGYTFGSGTRLTVV.

The chain combines TRBV4-1 with TRBJ1-2; tentative D call: TRBD1 (6 bases). Trimming shortened V by 4 bases and J by 1 base, and 10 bases separated the two germline ends. There are 14 residues in the CDR3. Looked up from germline, CDR1 is MGHRA and CDR2 is YSYEKL. The CDR3 region has the DNA TGCGCCAGCAGCCGGGACACATTTAACTATGGCTACACCTTC. It translates to CASSRDTFNYGYTF.

The chain has TRBV6-1 and TRBJ2-1; TRBD2 aligns across 8 bases. The CDR3 is made up of 15 amino acids. The germline V gene has CDR1 MNHNS and CDR2 SASEGT. Losses at the gene ends were 5 bases for V and 1 base for J; bases not matched to a gene: 4. As DNA, the CDR3 is TGTGCCAGCAGTCCGGGAGGGAGGTCCTACAATGAGCAGTTCTTC. It encodes CASSPGGRSYNEQFF.

This clone was seen a single time. A read error may produce the germline difference seen at one junction end. The chain recombines TRBV7-7 with TRBJ2-5, with TRBD2 matching over 15 bases. The length of the CDR3 is 19 residues. Looked up from germline, CDR1 is SSHAT and CDR2 is FNYEAQ (reference sequence). CDR3 coding DNA: TGTGCTAGCAGCTTACGGACTAGCGGGGGGGCCGCTGTATCAGAGACCCAGTACTTC. It specifies CASSLRTSGGAAVSETQYF. Together with reference TRBV7-7 and TRBJ2-5, the CDR3 gives the full variable domain: GAGVSQSPRYKVTKRGQDVTLRCDPISSHATLYWYQQALGQGPEFLTYFNYEAQPDKSGLPSDRFSAERPEGSISTLTIQRTEQRDSAMYRCASSLRTSGGAAVSETQYFGPGTRLLVL.

V and J are TRBV5-6 and TRBJ1-1; possible D gene TRBD1, 5 bases. The V gene lost 4 bases and the J gene lost 4 bases, with 11 bases spanning the gap. The CDR3 spans 13 residues. The germline gives CDR1 SGHDT, CDR2 YYEEEE. The chain's CDR3 is CASSTGVVTEAFF. The CDR3 nucleotides are TGTGCCAGCAGCACGGGGGTAGTCACTGAAGCTTTCTTT. The whole variable domain, remainder taken from reference TRBV5-6 and TRBJ1-1, is DAGVTQSPTHLIKTRGQQVTLRCSPKSGHDTVSWYQQALGQGPQFIFQYYEEEERQRGNFPDRFSGHQFPNYSSELNVNALLLGDSALYLCASSTGVVTEAFFGQGTRLTVV.

The chain uses TRBV11-3 and TRBJ2-3; a possible D gene is TRBD1 (5 bases). The CDR3 runs to 16 residues. Per germline, CDR1 SGHNT and CDR2 YENEEA. V was trimmed by 4 bases and J by 2 bases, leaving 16 bases between them. CDR3: CASSSGRAPITDTQYF. CDR3 DNA: TGTGCCAGCAGCTCGGGCAGGGCGCCGATCACAGATACGCAGTATTTT. The whole variable domain, remainder taken from reference TRBV11-3 and TRBJ2-3, is EAGVVQSPRYKIIEKKQPVAFWCNPISGHNTLYWYLQNLGQGPELLIRYENEEAVDDSQLPKDRFSAERLKGVDSTLKIQPAELGDSAVYLCASSSGRAPITDTQYFGPGTRLTVL.

In this sample, this clone turned up a few times. V is TRBV4-2 and J is TRBJ1-1, with TRBD1 as a possible D gene (5 bases). CDR1 and CDR2 (germline): LGHNA, YNFKEQ. The CDR3 has 15 amino acids. With 1 base removed from V and 1 base from J, the gap between germline ends came to 10 bases. The CDR3 reads CASSQVGGGNTEAFF. The CDR3 nucleotides read TGTGCCAGCAGCCAAGTGGGCGGGGGGAACACTGAAGCTTTCTTT.

The chain has TRBV6-5 and TRBJ2-5; 10 bases are shared with TRBD1. There are 13 residues in the CDR3. J lost 5 bases, V lost 10 bases, and 7 bases had no gene match. The germline V gene has CDR1 MNHEY and CDR2 SVGAGI. CDR3: CATRTGGGETQYF. CDR3 nucleotides: TGTGCCACCCGGACAGGGGGGGGTGAGACCCAGTACTTC.

This clone was detected a few times. The chain uses TRBV6-5 and TRBJ2-1; unclear D gene. The CDR3 has 14 residues. Germline CDR1 and CDR2: MNHEY and SVGAGI. Between the trimmed V and J ends, which lost 2 bases and 3 bases, there was a span of 8 bases. The CDR3 loop reads CASSYTDSYNEQFF. In DNA form, the CDR3 reads TGTGCCAGCAGTTACACCGATAGCTACAATGAGCAGTTCTTC.

The V gene is TRBV7-9, the J gene TRBJ1-6, with D perhaps TRBD1 (5 bases). V lost 5 bases, J lost 13 bases, and 24 bases lay in between. CDR1 SEHNR and CDR2 FQNEAQ come from the germline V gene (reference sequence). The CDR3 covers 16 residues. Here the CDR3 reads CASSDDSRGAREPLHF. In DNA, the CDR3 is TGTGCCAGCAGCGACGACTCCCGAGGGGCCCGGGAGCCCCTCCACTTT.

The genes are TRBV7-2 and TRBJ2-7, with 8 bases matching TRBD1. The germline gives CDR1 SGHTA, CDR2 FQGNSA. The CDR3 has 14 amino acids. V lost 1 base, J lost 2 bases, and 1 base stayed unmatched. CDR3 bases: TGTGCCAGCAGCTTAGGGGACAGGCCCTACGAGCAGTACGTC. Translating it yields CASSLGDRPYEQYV.

The V call is TRBV5-1, the J call TRBJ2-3, with TRBD2 matching over 10 bases. Unmatched junction bases numbered 3, after V lost 2 bases and J lost 0 bases. This CDR3 contains 16 residues. Germline CDR1 SGHRS, CDR2 YFSETQ. CDR3 sequence: CASSFGLAASTDTQYF. The CDR3 nucleotides are TGCGCCAGCAGCTTCGGACTAGCGGCTAGCACAGATACGCAGTATTTT.

The rearrangement links TRBV27 to TRBJ1-4; 10 bases are a match to TRBD1. Germline loops: CDR1 MNHEY, CDR2 SMNVEV (reference sequence). The V and J ends lost 2 bases and 7 bases, in that order; junction bases with no gene match: 13. The CDR3 contains 18 residues. CDR3 region: CASSLRLRQGAWGEKLFF. In nucleotides, the CDR3 is TGTGCCAGCAGTTTAAGGTTGAGACAGGGGGCTTGGGGTGAAAAACTGTTTTTT.

This chain uses TRBV6-6 with TRBJ2-3; no definite D call. The CDR3 loop spans 14 amino acids. V was shortened by 0 bases and J by 3 bases, with 7 bases between the two germline ends. Germline CDR1 and CDR2: MNHNY and SVGAGI (reference sequence). The CDR3 region has the DNA TGTGCCAGCAGTTACTCGTCTAGGACAGATACGCAGTATTTT. This translates into CASSYSSRTDTQYF.

This chain connects TRBV7-2 to TRBJ2-1; no reliable D call. The CDR3 extends over 12 amino acids. Germline V CDR1 and CDR2: SGHTA, FQGNSA. V lost 3 bases and J 5 bases, leaving 5 bases between the germline ends. Here the CDR3 reads CASSLTDNEQFF. The CDR3 DNA sequence: TGTGCCAGCAGCTTGACTGACAATGAGCAGTTCTTC. The full variable domain, completed using reference TRBV7-2 and TRBJ2-1, is GAGVSQSPSNKVTEKGKDVELRCDPISGHTALYWYRQSLGQGLEFLIYFQGNSAPDKSGLPSDRFSAERTGGSVSTLTIQRTQQEDSAVYLCASSLTDNEQFFGPGTRLTVL.

The V call is TRBV30, the J call TRBJ2-5; 10 bases are shared with TRBD2. Losses at the gene ends were 3 bases for V and 5 bases for J; bases not matched to a gene: 6. This CDR3 contains 14 residues. Germline V gene data show CDR1 as GTSNPN and CDR2 as SVGIG (reference sequence). The CDR3 loop is CAWRLLAGFETQYF. CDR3 in DNA: TGTGCCTGGAGGCTACTAGCGGGATTCGAGACCCAGTACTTC.

The V and J genes are TRBV6-1 and TRBJ2-7, with D possibly TRBD1 on 6 matching bases. Trimming removed 2 bases at V and 2 bases at J, with 7 bases between. The CDR3 is made up of 13 amino acids. Per germline, CDR1 MNHNS and CDR2 SASEGT. The CDR3 loop reads CASSEPGAYEQYV. CDR3 nucleotides: TGTGCCAGCAGTGAACCAGGGGCCTACGAGCAGTACGTC.